This T cell receptor (beta chain) was sequenced during a study of T cell repertoires in cytomegalovirus infection. This clonotype was detected only a few times. Its antigen is not identified. TCRdb independently ran MiXCR on the reads; one entry per CDR3 protein. The table lists roughly 570,000 distinct CDR3 sequences, 40% of them singletons, with over 45% in the top ten. Germline V gene data show CDR1 as SGHNT and CDR2 as YYREEE (reference sequence). This CDR3 spans 14 amino acids. The V end lost 0 bases, the J end lost 4 bases, and 10 bases lay between the germline ends. The sequence was obtained from a human donor in good health (CMV status not recorded). Some clones in this sample may be carry-over from other donors' samples. The material sequenced was cultured PBMCs, taken from culture after CMV antigen stimulation. V and J are TRBV5-4 and TRBJ2-5; D is undetermined. The CDR3 nucleotides are TGTGCCAGCAGCTTGGGGTTTTCCGGAGAGACCCAGTACTTC. Its translation is CASSLGFSGETQYF.